Listed below are T cell receptor beta chains from one sample, sequenced in a study of blood T cells in healthy people across ages. TCRdb re-called the 5' RACE reads with MiXCR, one entry per CDR3 protein. Of 2 million or so distinct CDR3 sequences in the sample, 49% were seen once. The sample taken for sequencing was blood. Receptors originate from a woman aged 40 to 49 in good health. The CDR3 runs from the conserved cysteine through the conserved F or W. A D gene is named only where the DNA matches it firmly. The size entry is marked missing in some rows and otherwise reads once, few, many or a size class.

v_call	d_call	j_call	clone_size	cdr3_aa	cdr3_nt
TRBV20-1	TRBD1	TRBJ2-7	NA	CSVGTAPAFRRSYEQYF	TGCAGTGTCGGGACAGCGCCAGCCTTCCGGCGCTCCTACGAGCAGTACTTC
TRBV20-1	TRBD1	TRBJ1-4	NA	CSAVRTGLRLGGKLFF	TGCAGTGCTGTCCGGACAGGGCTCAGGCTTGGGGGAAAACTGTTTTTT
TRBV12-3/TRBV12-4	NA	TRBJ2-6	NA	CASRRGFLTSGANVLTF	TGTGCCAGCAGGAGAGGGTTTCTAACCTCTGGGGCCAACGTCCTGACTTTC
TRBV28	TRBD2	TRBJ2-1	NA	CASSFRLAVDNEQFF	TGTGCCAGCAGTTTTCGCCTAGCGGTCGACAATGAGCAGTTCTTC
TRBV7-9	NA	TRBJ1-6	NA	CASSSAQGSGNSPLHF	TGTGCCAGCAGCTCGGCCCAGGGTTCGGGTAATTCACCCCTCCACTTT
TRBV12-3/TRBV12-4	TRBD1	TRBJ2-7	few	CASSRGTGGAYEQYF	TGTGCCAGCAGTCGCGGGACAGGGGGCGCCTACGAGCAGTACTTC
TRBV6-1	NA	TRBJ2-7	few	CASSERVGRGHYEQYF	TGTGCCAGCAGTGAAAGGGTCGGAAGAGGGCACTACGAGCAGTACTTC
TRBV20-1	TRBD1	TRBJ2-1	NA	CSATIRQGGDNEQFF	TGCAGTGCTACCATAAGACAGGGGGGGGACAATGAGCAGTTCTTC
TRBV5-1	TRBD1	TRBJ2-4	NA	CDSSLGTGGYEQYF	TGCGACAGCAGCCTCGGGACAGGGGGCTATGAGCAGTACTTC
TRBV4-3	NA	TRBJ1-2	NA	CASSQGGMGSYGYTF	TGCGCCAGCAGCCAAGGAGGGATGGGGAGCTATGGCTACACCTTC
TRBV5-6	NA	TRBJ2-7	NA	CASSRDHREQYF	TGTGCCAGCAGTCGGGACCATCGCGAGCAGTACTTC
TRBV20-1	NA	TRBJ1-2	NA	CSASGDLGIDYGYTF	TGCAGTGCTAGTGGCGATCTGGGAATAGACTATGGCTACACCTTC
TRBV29-1	TRBD2	TRBJ2-5	many	CSVALAGGETQYF	TGCAGCGTTGCCCTAGCGGGGGGAGAGACCCAGTACTTC
TRBV25-1	NA	TRBJ2-7	NA	CASSEAGAYEQYF	TGTGCCAGCAGTGAGGCAGGAGCCTACGAGCAGTACTTC
TRBV20-1	NA	TRBJ2-7	NA	CSAKGGAKGGGEQYF	TGCAGTGCGAAGGGCGGTGCGAAAGGGGGGGGCGAGCAGTACTTC
TRBV28	NA	TRBJ2-3	few	CASSVGTPRDTQYF	TGTGCCAGCAGTGTTGGGACACCTCGAGATACGCAGTATTTT
TRBV20-1	TRBD2	TRBJ2-1	NA	CSATRGGAYNEQFF	TGCAGTGCTACCCGCGGGGGGGCTTACAATGAGCAGTTCTTC
TRBV7-2	TRBD1	TRBJ2-1	few	CASSLTGTGNDEQFF	TGTGCCAGCAGTTTGACCGGGACAGGGAACGATGAGCAGTTCTTC
TRBV6-2/TRBV6-3	NA	TRBJ1-2	NA	CASEGTAGYTF	TGTGCCAGCGAGGGAACCGCTGGCTACACCTTC
TRBV9	TRBD2	TRBJ2-3	few	CASSVAAGGLTDTQYF	TGTGCCAGCAGCGTAGCGGCGGGGGGACTCACAGATACGCAGTATTTT
TRBV5-1	NA	TRBJ2-5	NA	CASSVAAMGRETQYF	TGCGCCAGCAGCGTGGCCGCGATGGGGAGAGAGACCCAGTACTTC
TRBV7-6	TRBD1	TRBJ2-7	NA	CASSLVRPGQVHYEQYF	TGTGCCAGCAGCTTAGTCCGCCCGGGACAGGTGCACTACGAGCAGTACTTC
TRBV6-1	NA	TRBJ2-7	NA	CASSEAGGVATEQYF	TGTGCCAGCAGTGAAGCTGGAGGAGTCGCGACGGAGCAGTACTTC
TRBV15	NA	TRBJ2-5	NA	CATSSGLGGTAPQETQYF	TGTGCCACCAGCAGTGGGCTTGGAGGGACTGCCCCACAAGAGACCCAGTACTTC
TRBV4-2	TRBD2	TRBJ2-1	NA	CASSQVRVAGYNEQFF	TGTGCCAGCAGCCAAGTCCGTGTAGCGGGGTACAATGAGCAGTTCTTC
TRBV20-1	TRBD2	TRBJ2-1	NA	CSAYTGLDNEQFF	TGCAGTGCCTACACGGGACTAGACAATGAGCAGTTCTTC
TRBV12-3/TRBV12-4	NA	TRBJ1-5	NA	CASSLINQPQHF	TGTGCCAGCAGCCTGATCAATCAGCCCCAGCATTTT
TRBV12-3/TRBV12-4	NA	TRBJ2-4	few	CASRIAGANLAKNIQYF	TGTGCCAGCAGGATTGCCGGGGCCAATCTAGCCAAAAACATTCAGTACTTC
TRBV4-1	NA	TRBJ2-4	few	CASSPAEGGSKNIQYF	TGCGCCAGCAGCCCAGCGGAGGGGGGATCCAAAAACATTCAGTACTTC
TRBV28	NA	TRBJ2-1	NA	CASSLTGADEQFF	TGTGCCAGCAGCCTGACAGGTGCGGATGAGCAGTTCTTC
TRBV10-3	NA	TRBJ1-1	few	CAISVSLGQMNTEAFF	TGTGCCATCAGTGTCTCCCTGGGGCAGATGAACACTGAAGCTTTCTTT
TRBV4-3	TRBD1	TRBJ2-5	NA	CASSQARDRGSETQYF	TGCGCCAGCAGCCAAGCCCGGGACAGGGGATCAGAGACCCAGTACTTC
TRBV2	NA	TRBJ2-5	once	CASSARARQETQYF	TGTGCCAGCAGTGCAAGGGCCAGGCAAGAGACCCAGTACTTC
TRBV20-1	TRBD2	TRBJ2-1	NA	CSARAGGNNNEQFF	TGCAGTGCTAGGGCGGGGGGGAATAACAATGAGCAGTTCTTC
TRBV28	NA	TRBJ2-1	few	CASRLMGDEQFF	TGTGCCAGCAGGTTAATGGGGGATGAGCAGTTCTTC
TRBV20-1	TRBD1	TRBJ2-5	NA	CSASVSGTGGEQYF	TGCAGTGCTAGCGTCTCCGGGACAGGGGGGGAGCAGTACTTC